This is a list of T cell receptor beta chains from one sample in a study of control samples from healthy donors and cancer patients. The table came from immunoSEQ multiplex PCR; TCRdb's copy has only in-frame clones and leaves some out. The table shows tens of thousands of clones, with 91% occurring only once. Sequencing was done on a sample of blood. The receptors here all came from a man aged 25-45 years in good health. Both conserved end residues are part of each CDR3. A D gene is named only where the DNA matches it firmly.

j_call: TRBJ2-1; d_call: TRBD1; v_call: TRBV7-9; cdr3_aa: CASEQGVSSYNEQFF; cdr3_nt: TGTGCCAGCGAACAGGGGGTCAGCTCCTACAATGAGCAGTTCTTC
j_call: TRBJ2-5; d_call: -; v_call: TRBV11-2; cdr3_aa: CASSLGIRRINQETQYF; cdr3_nt: TGTGCCAGCAGCTTAGGTATCCGCAGGATCAACCAAGAGACCCAGTACTTC
j_call: TRBJ1-5; d_call: -; v_call: TRBV7-2; cdr3_aa: CASSLVSNSNQPQHF; cdr3_nt: TGTGCCAGCAGCTTAGTTTCGAATAGCAATCAGCCCCAGCATTTT
j_call: TRBJ2-5; d_call: TRBD2; v_call: TRBV19; cdr3_aa: CASSMRGGSQETQYF; cdr3_nt: TGTGCCAGTAGTATGCGGGGGGGCTCCCAAGAGACCCAGTACTTC
j_call: TRBJ2-3; d_call: TRBD2; v_call: TRBV5-1; cdr3_aa: CASSLGASGGSTDTQYF; cdr3_nt: TGCGCCAGCAGCTTGGGGGCTAGCGGGGGAAGCACAGATACGCAGTATTTT
j_call: TRBJ2-7; d_call: -; v_call: TRBV28; cdr3_aa: CVSSFGSSLYEQYF; cdr3_nt: TGTGTCAGCAGTTTCGGCAGCTCCCTCTACGAGCAGTACTTC
j_call: TRBJ2-7; d_call: -; v_call: TRBV29-1; cdr3_aa: CSAGAANAYEQYF; cdr3_nt: TGCAGCGCCGGGGCAGCGAATGCCTACGAGCAGTACTTC
j_call: TRBJ1-2; d_call: TRBD1; v_call: TRBV6-5; cdr3_aa: CASRDTDRVYGYTF; cdr3_nt: TGTGCCAGCAGGGATACGGACAGGGTTTATGGCTACACCTTC
j_call: TRBJ2-1; d_call: TRBD1; v_call: TRBV29-1; cdr3_aa: CSAQDRAYEQFF; cdr3_nt: TGCAGCGCCCAGGACAGGGCATATGAGCAGTTCTTC
j_call: TRBJ2-5; d_call: -; v_call: TRBV11-1; cdr3_aa: CASSLNGQNQETQYF; cdr3_nt: TGTGCCAGCAGCTTAAACGGCCAGAACCAAGAGACCCAGTACTTC
j_call: TRBJ2-1; d_call: TRBD1; v_call: TRBV5-4; cdr3_aa: CASSLGQGARNEQFF; cdr3_nt: TGTGCCAGCAGCCTAGGACAGGGGGCGCGTAATGAGCAGTTCTTC
j_call: TRBJ2-3; d_call: -; v_call: TRBV27; cdr3_aa: CASSLGGPSTDTQYF; cdr3_nt: TGTGCCAGCAGTTTGGGGGGTCCTAGCACAGATACGCAGTATTTT
j_call: TRBJ2-7; d_call: -; v_call: TRBV28; cdr3_aa: CASSSRAGADSYEQYF; cdr3_nt: TGTGCCAGCAGTTCGAGGGCAGGGGCCGACTCCTACGAGCAGTACTTC
j_call: TRBJ1-1; d_call: TRBD1; v_call: TRBV5-1; cdr3_aa: CASSLQRQGDTEAFF; cdr3_nt: TGCGCCAGCAGCCTCCAGCGACAGGGGGACACTGAAGCTTTCTTT
j_call: TRBJ1-1; d_call: -; v_call: TRBV5-1; cdr3_aa: CASSLGGPNTEAFF; cdr3_nt: TGCGCCAGCAGCCTAGGGGGTCCGAACACTGAAGCTTTCTTT